The clone carrying this TCR beta chain was seen only a few times. No antigen is known for it. This sample is part of a study of CD8 T cells in ankylosing spondylitis. Study-wide results and caveats: Researchers reportedly found disease-linked clones significantly enriched in matched ankylosing spondylitis synovial fluid. What seemed typical of ankylosing spondylitis blood was a TCR beta motif built from roughly eight highly homologous variants. There were earlier reports of some motif variants in reactive arthritis synovial fluid and blood.

Trimming took 0 bases from V and 0 from J; bases not matched to a gene: 2. CDR1 is LGHDT, CDR2 YNNKEL, per germline (reference sequence). This CDR3 contains 15 residues. Libraries for TCR beta were made by quantitative 5'-RACE with molecular barcodes. MiXCR, applied by TCRdb to the 5' RACE reads, yields one record per CDR3 protein. The repertoire consists of roughly 190,000 distinct CDR3 sequences, with roughly 13% occurring once and the leading ten covering 16%. J is TRBJ2-7 and V is TRBV3-1; 7 nucleotides align to TRBD1. Material for sequencing was blood, either unsorted or a sorted T cell fraction (not recorded which). This sequence originates from a male donor with ankylosing spondylitis or in good health (not recorded which). The CDR3 DNA follows: TGTGCCAGCAGCCAAGAGACAGGGAGCTCCTACGAGCAGTACTTC. Translating it yields CASSQETGSSYEQYF.